Shown below are 10 T cell receptor beta chains from a single sample sequenced in a study of naive and memory T cell subsets. Two oligonucleotides, mixed equimolar, formed the beta constant-region primer covering TRBC1 and TRBC2. Nested alpha and beta constant-region primers with the SP2 primer drove four PCR rounds on ligated cDNA. TCRdb itself ran the UMI-ligation and nested PCR reads through MiXCR, one entry per CDR3 protein. Among tens of thousands of distinct CDR3 sequences, around 9% were seen once, and the ten largest hold 0.95% to 1.5%. The sequenced material came from naive CD8+ T cells from blood. The receptor source for this set is a human donor in good health.

There are many counts of this clonotype. The rearrangement joins TRBV30 to TRBJ2-1; possibly TRBD2 for D (6 bases). CDR3 length: 14 residues. Germline V lookup: CDR1 GTSNPN, CDR2 SVGIG (reference sequence). V was clipped by 1 base and J by 5 bases, with 12 bases between them. Written as DNA, the CDR3 is TGTGCCTGGAGTGATGCCGCTAGCGACAATGAGCAGTTCTTC. Encoded protein: CAWSDAASDNEQFF.

The CDR3 spells CASSLLAKGTETQYF. The CDR3 DNA reads as TGTGCCAGCAGCTTACTAGCGAAGGGGACAGAGACCCAGTACTTC. The rearrangement uses TRBV7-6 and TRBJ2-5; a possible D gene is TRBD2 (6 bases). CDR1 SGHVS and CDR2 FNYEAQ come from the germline V gene. This CDR3 is built from 15 residues. V was clipped by 2 bases and J by 4 bases, with 14 bases between them.

This chain links TRBV23-1 with TRBJ2-1, with TRBD2 matching 12 bases. TRBV23-1 is treated as an ORF (open reading frame) with a function not yet certain. J gave up 4 bases and V 4 bases, and 5 bases lay outside the gene matches. This CDR3 contains 16 residues. The CDR3 DNA sequence: TGCGCCAGCAGTCGCCGGACTAGCGGGGAATACAATGAGCAGTTCTTC. Its protein product is CASSRRTSGEYNEQFF.

The rearrangement links TRBV29-1 to TRBJ2-1; 8 nucleotides agree with TRBD2. There are 15 residues in the CDR3. In germline, CDR1 is SQVTM, CDR2 ANQGSEA. V shed 6 bases and J 8 bases; nucleotides not matched to a gene: 15. The CDR3 loop reads CSVTRGGYRTDEQFF. The DNA of the CDR3 is TGCAGCGTGACCCGGGGGGGCTACCGGACCGATGAGCAGTTCTTC.

This clonotype was observed a handful of times. CDR3 sequence (DNA): TGTGCCAGCAGCCACCCCCCCACGGGACTAGCGGGATACAATGAGCAGTTCTTC. Residues: CASSHPPTGLAGYNEQFF. The rearrangement links TRBV3-1 to TRBJ2-1; TRBD2 matches 13 bases. V lost 3 bases to trimming and J lost 4 bases; unmatched junction nucleotides: 9. CDR1 and CDR2 (germline): LGHDT, YNNKEL (reference sequence). The CDR3 extends over 18 amino acids.

Ten or more counts support this clonotype. CDR3 amino acids: CGCLSTGELFF. The CDR3 DNA reads TGCGGGTGTTTATCCACCGGGGAGCTGTTTTTT. The chain joins TRBV29-1 to TRBJ2-2; D is undetermined. This CDR3 has 11 amino acids. CDR1 and CDR2 from the germline V gene are SQVTM and ANQGSEA.

A few counts support this clonotype. J is TRBJ2-7 and V is TRBV5-4; D is ambiguous. Germline lookup yields CDR1 SGHNT and CDR2 YYREEE (reference sequence). This CDR3 is built from 15 residues. The germline V and J ends were trimmed by 4 bases and 0 bases, with 14 bases remaining between them. The CDR3 DNA reads TGTGCCAGCAGCCCTGAGTCCCGTAACTCCTACGAGCAGTACTTC. It codes for CASSPESRNSYEQYF.

The chain recombines TRBV27 with TRBJ1-6, with D possibly TRBD1 on 6 matching bases. This CDR3 spans 13 amino acids. V lost 5 bases and J lost 8, with 10 bases in between. The germline gives CDR1 MNHEY, CDR2 SMNVEV (reference sequence). CDR3 protein: CASSGQPYSPLHF. As DNA, the CDR3 is TGTGCCAGCAGTGGACAGCCCTATTCACCCCTCCACTTT.

This sequence joins TRBV2 and TRBJ2-1; the D is unclear. Germline CDR1 is SNHLY and CDR2 is FYNNEI. The CDR3 is made up of 12 amino acids. Trimming took 9 bases from V and 6 from J, leaving 12 bases between them. The CDR3 coding sequence is TGTGCCAGGGGTCGGGTAGGCAATGAGCAGTTCTTC. It specifies CARGRVGNEQFF.

The gene calls are TRBV21-1 and TRBJ2-7; the table's D call, TRBD2, was not checked against the DNA. TRBV21-1 is noted as a pseudogene. The CDR3 is 20 residues long. The CDR3 DNA follows: TGTGCCAGCAGCAAAGCGCGCCGGGAGGTGAGGACTAGCGGTCCCTACGAGCAGTACTTC. Residues: CASSKARREVRTSGPYEQYF.